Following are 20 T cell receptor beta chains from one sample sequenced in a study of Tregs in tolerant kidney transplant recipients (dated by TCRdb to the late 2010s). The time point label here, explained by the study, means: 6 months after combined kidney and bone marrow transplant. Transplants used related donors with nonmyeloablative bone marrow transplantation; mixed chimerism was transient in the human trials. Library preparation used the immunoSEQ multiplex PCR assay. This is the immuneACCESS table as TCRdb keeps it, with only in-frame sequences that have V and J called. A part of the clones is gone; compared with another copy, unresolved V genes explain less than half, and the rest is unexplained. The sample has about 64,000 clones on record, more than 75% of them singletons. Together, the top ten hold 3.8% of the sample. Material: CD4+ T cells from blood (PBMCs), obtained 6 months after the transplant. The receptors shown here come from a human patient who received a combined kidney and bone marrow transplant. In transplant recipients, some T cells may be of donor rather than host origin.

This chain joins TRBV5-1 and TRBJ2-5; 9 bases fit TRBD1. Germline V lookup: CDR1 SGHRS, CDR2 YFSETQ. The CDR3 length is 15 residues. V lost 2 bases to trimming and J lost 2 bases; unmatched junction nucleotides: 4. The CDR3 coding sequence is TGCGCCAGCAGCTTCGGGACAGGGTCACAAGAGACCCAGTACTTC. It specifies CASSFGTGSQETQYF.

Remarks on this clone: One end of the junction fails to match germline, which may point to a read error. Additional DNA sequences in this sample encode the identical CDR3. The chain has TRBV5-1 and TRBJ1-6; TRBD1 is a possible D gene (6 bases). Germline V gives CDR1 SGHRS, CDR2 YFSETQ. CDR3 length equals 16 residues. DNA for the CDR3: TGCGCCAGCAGCTTGGGGGCGGGGGGCGCGAATTCCCCCCTCCACTTT. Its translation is CASSLGAGGANSPLHF.

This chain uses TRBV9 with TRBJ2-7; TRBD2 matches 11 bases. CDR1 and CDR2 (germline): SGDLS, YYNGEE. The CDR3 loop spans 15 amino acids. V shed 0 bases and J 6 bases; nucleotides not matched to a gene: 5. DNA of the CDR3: TGTGCCAGCAGCGTAGAAACTAGCGGGAGAGGCGAGCAGTACTTC. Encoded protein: CASSVETSGRGEQYF. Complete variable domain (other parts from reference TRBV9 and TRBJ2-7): DSGVTQTPKHLITATGQRVTLRCSPRSGDLSVYWYQQSLDQGLQFLIQYYNGEERAKGNILERFSAQQFPDLHSELNLSSLELGDSALYFCASSVETSGRGEQYFGPGTRLTVT.

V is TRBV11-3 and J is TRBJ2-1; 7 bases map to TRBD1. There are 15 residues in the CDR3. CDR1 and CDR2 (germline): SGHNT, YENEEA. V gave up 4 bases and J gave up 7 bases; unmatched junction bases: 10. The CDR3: CASSSQGTATNEQFF. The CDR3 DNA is TGTGCCAGCAGCTCCCAAGGGACAGCGACTAATGAGCAGTTCTTC.

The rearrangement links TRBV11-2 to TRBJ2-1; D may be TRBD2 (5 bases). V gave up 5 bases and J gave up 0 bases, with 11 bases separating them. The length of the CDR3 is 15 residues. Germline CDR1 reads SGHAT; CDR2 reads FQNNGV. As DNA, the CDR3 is TGTGCCAGCAGCGCGGGCACCAGCTCCTACAATGAGCAGTTCTTC. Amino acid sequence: CASSAGTSSYNEQFF.

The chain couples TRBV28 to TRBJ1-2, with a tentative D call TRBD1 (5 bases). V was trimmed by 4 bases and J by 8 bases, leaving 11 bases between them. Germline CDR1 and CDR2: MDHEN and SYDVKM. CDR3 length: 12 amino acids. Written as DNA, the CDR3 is TGTGCCAGCAGTTCAGGGCCCTCCGGCTACACCTTC. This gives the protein CASSSGPSGYTF.

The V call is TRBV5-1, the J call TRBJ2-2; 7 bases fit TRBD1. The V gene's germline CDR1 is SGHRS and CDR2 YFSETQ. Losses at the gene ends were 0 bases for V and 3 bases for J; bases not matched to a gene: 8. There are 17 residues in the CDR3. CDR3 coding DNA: TGCGCCAGCAGCTTGGGCACGGGACAGCTCTACACCGGGGAGCTGTTTTTT. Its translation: CASSLGTGQLYTGELFF. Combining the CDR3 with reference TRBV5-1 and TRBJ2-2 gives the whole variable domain KAGVTQTPRYLIKTRGQQVTLSCSPISGHRSVSWYQQTPGQGLQFLFEYFSETQRNKGNFPGRFSGRQFSNSRSEMNVSTLELGDSALYLCASSLGTGQLYTGELFFGEGSRLTVL.

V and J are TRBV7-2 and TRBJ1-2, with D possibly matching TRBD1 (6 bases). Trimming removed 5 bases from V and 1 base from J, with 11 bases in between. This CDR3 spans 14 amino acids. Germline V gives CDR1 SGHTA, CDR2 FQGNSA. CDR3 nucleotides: TGTGCCAGCAGCGAGTACAGGGTTAACTATGGCTACACCTTC. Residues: CASSEYRVNYGYTF.

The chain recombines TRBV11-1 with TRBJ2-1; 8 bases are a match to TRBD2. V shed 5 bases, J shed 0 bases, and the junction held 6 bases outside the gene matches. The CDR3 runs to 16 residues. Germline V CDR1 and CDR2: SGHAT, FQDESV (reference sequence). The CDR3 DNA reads TGTGCCAGCAGCCCTTTAGCGGGGCTCTCCTACAATGAGCAGTTCTTC. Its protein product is CASSPLAGLSYNEQFF.

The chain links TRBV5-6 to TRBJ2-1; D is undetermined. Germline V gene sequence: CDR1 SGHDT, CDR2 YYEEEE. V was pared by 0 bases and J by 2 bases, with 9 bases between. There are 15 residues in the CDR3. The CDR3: CASSLGAKTYNEQFF. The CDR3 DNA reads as TGTGCCAGCAGCTTGGGGGCGAAAACCTACAATGAGCAGTTCTTC.

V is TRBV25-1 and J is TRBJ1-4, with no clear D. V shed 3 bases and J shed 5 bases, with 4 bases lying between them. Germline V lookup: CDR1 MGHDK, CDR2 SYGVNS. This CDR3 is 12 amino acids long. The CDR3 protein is CASSDRNEKLFF. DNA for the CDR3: TGTGCCAGCAGTGACAGAAATGAAAAACTGTTTTTT.

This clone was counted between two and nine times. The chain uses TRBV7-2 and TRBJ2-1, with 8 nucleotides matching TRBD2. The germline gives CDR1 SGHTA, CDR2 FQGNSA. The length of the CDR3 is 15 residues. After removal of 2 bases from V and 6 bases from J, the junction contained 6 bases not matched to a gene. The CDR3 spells CASSLRLLAGNEQFF. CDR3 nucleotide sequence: TGTGCCAGCAGCTTACGATTGCTAGCGGGCAATGAGCAGTTCTTC. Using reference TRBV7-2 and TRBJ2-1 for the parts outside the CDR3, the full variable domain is GAGVSQSPSNKVTEKGKDVELRCDPISGHTALYWYRQSLGQGLEFLIYFQGNSAPDKSGLPSDRFSAERTGGSVSTLTIQRTQQEDSAVYLCASSLRLLAGNEQFFGPGTRLTVL.

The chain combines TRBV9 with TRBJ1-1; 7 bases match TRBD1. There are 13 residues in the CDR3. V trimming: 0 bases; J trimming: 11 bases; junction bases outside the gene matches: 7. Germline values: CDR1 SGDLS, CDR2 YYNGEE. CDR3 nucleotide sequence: TGTGCCAGCAGCGTAGGACAGGGCAATTATGCTTTCTTT. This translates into CASSVGQGNYAFF.

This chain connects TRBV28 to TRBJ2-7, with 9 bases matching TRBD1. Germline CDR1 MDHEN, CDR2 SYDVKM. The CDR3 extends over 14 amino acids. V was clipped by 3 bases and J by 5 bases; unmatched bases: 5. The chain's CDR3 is CASSFLDRGHEQYF. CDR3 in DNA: TGTGCCAGCAGTTTTCTGGACAGGGGACACGAGCAGTACTTC.

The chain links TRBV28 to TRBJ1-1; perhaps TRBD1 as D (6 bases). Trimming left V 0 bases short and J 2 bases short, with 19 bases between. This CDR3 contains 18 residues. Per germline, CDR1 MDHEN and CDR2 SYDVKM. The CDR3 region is CASSLWKQGLVANTEAFF. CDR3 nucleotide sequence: TGTGCCAGCAGTTTATGGAAACAGGGACTAGTGGCTAACACTGAAGCTTTCTTT.

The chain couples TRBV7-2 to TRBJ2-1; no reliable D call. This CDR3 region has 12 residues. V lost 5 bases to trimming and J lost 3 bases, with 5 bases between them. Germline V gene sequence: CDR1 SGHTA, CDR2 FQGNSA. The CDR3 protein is CASSPRYNEQFF. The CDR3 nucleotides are TGTGCCAGCAGCCCCCGCTACAATGAGCAGTTCTTC.

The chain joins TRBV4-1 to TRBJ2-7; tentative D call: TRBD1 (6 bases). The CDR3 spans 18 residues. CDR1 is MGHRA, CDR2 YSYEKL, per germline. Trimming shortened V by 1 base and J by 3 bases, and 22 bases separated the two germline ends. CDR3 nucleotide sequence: TGCGCCAGCAGCCAAGGGTTGATTCGCCGGGACACCAACTACGAGCAGTACTTC. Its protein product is CASSQGLIRRDTNYEQYF.

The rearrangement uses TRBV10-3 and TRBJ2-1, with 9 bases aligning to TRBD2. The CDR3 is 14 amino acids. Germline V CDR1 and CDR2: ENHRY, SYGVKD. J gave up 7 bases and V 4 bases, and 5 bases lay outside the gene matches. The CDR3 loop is CAISALAGTNEQFF. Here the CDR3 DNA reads TGTGCCATCAGTGCCCTAGCGGGAACTAATGAGCAGTTCTTC.

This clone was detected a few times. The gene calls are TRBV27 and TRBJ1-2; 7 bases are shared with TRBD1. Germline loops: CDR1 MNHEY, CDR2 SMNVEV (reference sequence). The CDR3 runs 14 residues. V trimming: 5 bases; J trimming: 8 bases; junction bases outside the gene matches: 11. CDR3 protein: CASSPQGRGVGYTF. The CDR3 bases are TGTGCCAGCAGTCCCCAGGGCAGGGGGGTCGGCTACACCTTC.

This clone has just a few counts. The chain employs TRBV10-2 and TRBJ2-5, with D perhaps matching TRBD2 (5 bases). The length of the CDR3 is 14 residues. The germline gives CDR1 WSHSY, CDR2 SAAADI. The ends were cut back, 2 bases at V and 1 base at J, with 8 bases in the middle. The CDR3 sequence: CASSERTVQETQYF. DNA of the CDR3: TGCGCCAGCAGTGAGCGGACTGTCCAAGAGACCCAGTACTTC.